The clone carrying this T cell receptor (beta chain) was counted ten times or more. The data belong to a study of early T cells in non-severe SARS-CoV-2 infection. Study at large: Sequenced bulk RNA came from whole blood that was unsorted, and chains were unpaired.

Individual cDNA molecules received unique molecular identifiers during library preparation. TCRdb fed the 5' RACE reads into MiXCR, producing one record per CDR3 protein. The repertoire holds about 48,000 distinct CDR3 sequences, with approximately 9.8% as singletons. Germline values: CDR1 SGHTA, CDR2 FQGTGA. Losses at the gene ends were 5 bases for V and 5 bases for J; bases not matched to a gene: 10. The CDR3 is 15 residues long. This sequence was found in an adult who was a healthcare worker with PCR-confirmed SARS-CoV-2 infection or an uninfected control (not recorded which). The chain recombines TRBV7-3 with TRBJ2-7; TRBD1 matches at 9 bases. The sequencing input was whole blood. The CDR3 loop is CASSPETGGINEQYF. The CDR3 DNA follows: TGTGCCAGCAGCCCAGAGACAGGGGGAATCAACGAGCAGTACTTC.